This TCR beta chain appears in the sequencing data of a study of Ad26.COV2.S vaccination and SARS-CoV-2 variants. Treatment specified: 15 to 20 received Ad26.COV2.S at low or high dose, single or two shots; 5 received placebo; per-sample allocation not given. At day 63 after the first vaccine or placebo injection, samples were drawn. Participants' vaccine, an Ad26 vector, delivered Wuhan-strain SARS-CoV-2 spike. The protocol was immunoSEQ multiplex PCR, while the TCRdb copy is restricted to in-frame clones and leaves out a portion. The sample has 300,000 to 400,000 clones, approximately 87% seen once. Germline V CDR1 and CDR2: SSHAT, FNYEAQ (reference sequence). The trim removed 4 bases at V and 0 bases at J, leaving 11 bases unmatched. The CDR3 spans 19 residues.

This sample comprised peripheral blood, obtained in a trial of Ad26.COV2.S vaccine versus placebo. The TCR sequence derives from a person between 18 and 65 years old who received the Ad26.COV2.S COVID-19 vaccine or a placebo. This sequence joins TRBV7-7 and TRBJ2-2, with 10 bases that match TRBD2. The CDR3: CASSSSGSFRASNTGELFF. As DNA, the CDR3 is TGTGCCAGCAGCTCTAGCGGGAGTTTTCGCGCATCGAACACCGGGGAGCTGTTTTTT.